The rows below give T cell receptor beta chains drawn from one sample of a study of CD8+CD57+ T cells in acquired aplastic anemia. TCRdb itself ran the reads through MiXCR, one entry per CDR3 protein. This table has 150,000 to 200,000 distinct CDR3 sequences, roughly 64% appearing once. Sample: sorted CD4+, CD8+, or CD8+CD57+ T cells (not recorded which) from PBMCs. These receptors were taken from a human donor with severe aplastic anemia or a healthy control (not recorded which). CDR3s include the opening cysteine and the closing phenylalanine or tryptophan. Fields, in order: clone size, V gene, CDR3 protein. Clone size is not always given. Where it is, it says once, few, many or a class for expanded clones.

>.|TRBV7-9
CASSQRTGTYEQYF
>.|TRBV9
CASSEGGTGAYEQYF
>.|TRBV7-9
CASSGNSYEQYF
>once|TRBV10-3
CAISLSDAEAFF
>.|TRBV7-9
CASSLRGGEMNTEAFF
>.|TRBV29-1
CSVHGGRGDTQYF
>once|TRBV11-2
CASSSGQGANTEAFF
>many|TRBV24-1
CATSGTDPLETQYF
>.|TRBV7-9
CASSPGQGGFGYTF
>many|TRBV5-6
CASSGTSPEQYF
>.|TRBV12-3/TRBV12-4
CASSQQQHNSPLHF
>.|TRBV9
CASNRDRGTSGSYNSPLHF
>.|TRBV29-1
CSVEEGARTEAFF
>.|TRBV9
CASSGWTADYEQYF
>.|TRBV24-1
CATSDSRGDEQYFGELFF
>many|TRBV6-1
CASSAVQGFAYTEAFF
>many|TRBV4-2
CASSQDLPSGEYNEQFF
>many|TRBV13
CASSPDRGTEAFF
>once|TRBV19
CASSSAWDRPYEQYF
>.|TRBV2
CASSGGDRGYGYTF
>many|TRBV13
CASSVGTGQYYEQYF
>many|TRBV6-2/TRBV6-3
CASSYSGRTDEQYF
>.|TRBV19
CASSPRGRDGGYEQYF
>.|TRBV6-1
CASSEARMAYEQYF
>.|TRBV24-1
CATSDLPGELFF
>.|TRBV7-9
CASSPSGGNEQYF
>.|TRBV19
CASTPEAAGELFF
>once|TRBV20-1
CSARGSEGGTRKQFF
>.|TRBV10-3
CASSALAGTYEQYF